This T cell receptor (beta chain) comes out of a study of T and B cells in COVID-19 patients. General study findings and limits: Exclusive to the recovered cohort were thousands of TCR clusters, 25 to 35 of them with low generation probability. Highly clonal in active COVID-19, TRB repertoires exceeded healthy-donor diversity and richness at recovery.

The V and J ends lost 6 bases and 10 bases respectively, with 22 bases between them. CDR3 length: 15 residues. Germline values: CDR1 LNHDA, CDR2 SQIVND (reference sequence). This clonotype showed up many times. Antigen specificity is unknown. Blood genomic DNA input for TRB amplification was roughly 220-500 ng. Multiplex PCR with BIOMED2 TRB-A/B primer pools amplified TRB rearrangements. TCRdb called the multiplex PCR reads again in MiXCR, with one record for every CDR3 protein. The sample lists tens of thousands of distinct CDR3 sequences; approximately 30% were seen once. The sequenced material came from blood. This clonotype was obtained from a human donor who had recovered from COVID-19. The chain couples TRBV19 to TRBJ1-5, with D possibly TRBD1 on 6 matching bases. CDR3 in amino acids: CASRTLRGISRPQHF. CDR3 DNA: TGTGCCAGTAGGACACTTAGGGGGATTTCGCGTCCCCAGCATTTT.